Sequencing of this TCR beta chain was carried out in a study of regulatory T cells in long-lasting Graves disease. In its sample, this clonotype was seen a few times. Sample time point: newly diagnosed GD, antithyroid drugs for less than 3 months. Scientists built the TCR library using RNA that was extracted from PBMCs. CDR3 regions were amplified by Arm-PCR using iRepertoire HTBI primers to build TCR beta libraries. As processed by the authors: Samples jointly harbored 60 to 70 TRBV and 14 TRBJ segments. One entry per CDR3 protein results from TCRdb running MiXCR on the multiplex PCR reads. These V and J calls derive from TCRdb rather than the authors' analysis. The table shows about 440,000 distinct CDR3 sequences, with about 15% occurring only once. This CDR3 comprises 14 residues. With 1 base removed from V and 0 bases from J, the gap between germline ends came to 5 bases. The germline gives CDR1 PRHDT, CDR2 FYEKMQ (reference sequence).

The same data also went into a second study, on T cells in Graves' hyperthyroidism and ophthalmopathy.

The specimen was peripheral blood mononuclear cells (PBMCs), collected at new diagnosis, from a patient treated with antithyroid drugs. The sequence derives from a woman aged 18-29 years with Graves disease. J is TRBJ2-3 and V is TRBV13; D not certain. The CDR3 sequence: CASSLVKSTDTQYF. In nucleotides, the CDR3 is TGTGCCAGCAGCTTAGTGAAGAGCACAGATACGCAGTATTTT.